The 19 T cell receptor beta chains in this list originate from one sample, sequenced in a study of regulatory T cells in long-lasting Graves disease. The time point here: newly diagnosed GD, antithyroid drugs for less than 3 months. Preparation of the TCR library used RNA extracted from PBMCs. CDR3 regions were amplified by Arm-PCR using iRepertoire HTBI primers to build TCR beta libraries. TCRdb passed the multiplex PCR reads through MiXCR, listing each CDR3 protein once. Among approximately 350,000 distinct CDR3 sequences listed, roughly 10% were seen once. This same sample was also part of a study on T cells in Graves' hyperthyroidism and ophthalmopathy.

The material was peripheral blood mononuclear cells (PBMCs), obtained at new diagnosis, from a patient treated with antithyroid drugs. These receptors were obtained from a woman younger than 30 with Graves disease.

The chain carries TRBV10-3 and TRBJ2-6, with D tentatively TRBD1 or TRBD2 (5 bases each). V lost 8 bases to trimming and J lost 0 bases, with 20 bases between them. The CDR3 extends over 18 amino acids. Germline-derived CDR1 and CDR2 are ENHRY and SYGVKD. DNA of the CDR3: TGTGCCATCGGATGGGGTCGGGGACGGAGCTCTGGGGCCAACGTCCTGACTTTC. Its protein is CAIGWGRGRSSGANVLTF.

This clonotype was seen at least ten times. The chain couples TRBV11-2 to TRBJ2-1; D ambiguous. CDR3 size: 14 residues. Between the trimmed V and J ends, which lost 3 bases and 5 bases, there was a span of 11 bases. Germline V gives CDR1 SGHAT, CDR2 FQNNGV. CDR3 in amino acids: CASSFPQLHNEQFF. CDR3 nucleotide sequence: TGTGCCAGCAGCTTTCCGCAACTTCACAATGAGCAGTTCTTC.

V gene TRBV20-1 combines with J gene TRBJ2-1, with D possibly being TRBD1 (6 bases). V lost 2 bases and J 0 bases, leaving 20 bases between the germline ends. Germline V gene lookup returns CDR1 DFQATT and CDR2 SNEGSKA (reference sequence). This CDR3 region has 18 residues. Written as DNA, the CDR3 is TGCAGTGCTAGACCAGGCTTTGACAGGCCAAGCTCCTACAATGAGCAGTTCTTC. Translating gives CSARPGFDRPSSYNEQFF.

The chain links TRBV5-6 to TRBJ1-1, with 8 bases lining up with TRBD1. With 3 bases clipped from V and 4 bases from J, the junction kept 14 bases outside the gene matches. From germline, CDR1 is SGHDT and CDR2 YYEEEE. There are 17 residues in the CDR3. CDR3 coding DNA: TGTGCCAGCAGCTGGGATCAGGGGGCCCGTTTAGGCACTGAAGCTTTCTTT. Its protein is CASSWDQGARLGTEAFF.

This clonotype was counted ten times or more. CDR3 nucleotides: TGTGCCAGCAGTTACCAACCCGACAGGGTTTTGTTGGAGACCCAGTACTTC. As protein: CASSYQPDRVLLETQYF. The rearrangement joins TRBV6-5 to TRBJ2-5; 7 nucleotides line up with TRBD1. V was pared by 2 bases and J by 5 bases, with 14 bases of the junction left unmatched. Germline-derived CDR1 and CDR2 are MNHEY and SVGAGI. This CDR3 contains 17 residues.

This clonotype was seen only a few times. The chain employs TRBV28 and TRBJ2-7; D is perhaps TRBD1 or TRBD2 (6 bases each). The ends were cut back, 1 base at V and 0 bases at J, with 13 bases in the middle. CDR1 and CDR2 (germline): MDHEN, SYDVKM. The CDR3 covers 16 residues. The CDR3 nucleotides read TGTGCCAGCAGTTTATATGGGGGGCTAAGCTCCTACGAGCAGTACTTC. Its protein is CASSLYGGLSSYEQYF.

The chain links TRBV5-8 to TRBJ1-4, with a weak D call TRBD1 (5 bases). The V end lost 7 bases, the J end lost 13 bases, and 8 bases lay between the germline ends. The CDR3 contains 9 residues. The germline gives CDR1 SGHTS, CDR2 YDEGEE. The CDR3 sequence is CASRGGLFF. In nucleotides, the CDR3 is TGTGCCAGCCGGGGGGGACTGTTTTTT.

In its sample, this clonotype was seen many times. This chain uses TRBV6-2 or TRBV6-3 with TRBJ2-3; 8 bases fit TRBD2. Unmatched junction bases numbered 15, after V lost 8 bases and J lost 5 bases. The CDR3 consists of 16 residues. Germline V gene lookup returns CDR1 MNHEY and CDR2 SVGEGT. CDR3: CASSERGRMAGDTQYF. DNA of the CDR3: TGTGCCAGCTCCGAGCGCGGGAGGATGGCGGGAGATACGCAGTATTTT.

This clonotype was detected ten times or more. The chain links TRBV12-3 or TRBV12-4 to TRBJ1-5; perhaps TRBD1 as D (6 bases). Trimming removed 4 bases from V and 7 bases from J, with 14 bases in between. This CDR3 contains 14 residues. The CDR3 coding sequence is TGTGCCAGCAGTTACTCAGGGGCTGGACAGCCCCAGCATTTT. As protein: CASSYSGAGQPQHF.

For this clonotype: An end of the junction does not agree with germline; a read error may underlie this. J is TRBJ2-1 and V is TRBV12-3 or TRBV12-4; 8 bases line up with TRBD2. The CDR3 is 16 amino acids. The CDR3 DNA follows: TGTGCCAGCAGCTTAGCGCCGGGGGGCCCGGGGGGGGAGCAGTTCTTC. The encoded protein is CASSLAPGGPGGEQFF.

The J gene is TRBJ1-1, the V gene TRBV7-9, with D possibly being TRBD1 (5 bases). Germline V gene data show CDR1 as SEHNR and CDR2 as FQNEAQ (reference sequence). V lost 4 bases to trimming and J lost 0 bases, with 9 bases between them. This CDR3 has 14 residues. The CDR3 sequence is CASSYWGLNTEAFF. CDR3 DNA sequence: TGTGCCAGCAGCTATTGGGGCTTGAACACTGAAGCTTTCTTT.

This clonotype was detected a few times. The CDR3 is CASSLFSSGSQETQYF. In nucleotides, the CDR3 is TGTGCCAGCAGCTTATTTTCTAGCGGGAGCCAAGAGACCCAGTACTTC. The V call is TRBV7-3, the J call TRBJ2-5; 10 bases match TRBD2. The CDR3 has 16 amino acids. V trimming: 2 bases; J trimming: 1 base; junction bases outside the gene matches: 4. The germline gives CDR1 SGHTA, CDR2 FQGTGA.

This clonotype has just one count. The chain uses TRBV7-6 and TRBJ2-5, with D unresolved. V gave up 1 base and J gave up 1 base, with 7 bases separating them. This CDR3 is 14 amino acids long. Germline assignment: CDR1 SGHVS and CDR2 FNYEAQ. The CDR3 loop reads CASSLEPVQETQYF. The CDR3 DNA is TGTGCCAGCAGCTTAGAGCCTGTCCAAGAGACCCAGTACTTC. Full variable domain (rest looked up from reference TRBV7-6 and TRBJ2-5): GAGVSQSPRYKVTKRGQDVALRCDPISGHVSLYWYRQALGQGPEFLTYFNYEAQQDKSGLPNDRFSAERPEGSISTLTIQRTEQRDSAMYRCASSLEPVQETQYFGPGTRLLVL.

This clonotype has a count of ten or more. The chain joins TRBV12-3 or TRBV12-4 to TRBJ2-7; 8 bases are shared with TRBD1. There are 14 residues in the CDR3. V was pared by 8 bases and J by 5 bases, with 11 bases of the junction left unmatched. The CDR3 loop reads CASGLRDRFHEQYF. CDR3 nucleotides: TGTGCCAGCGGCCTAAGGGACAGGTTCCACGAGCAGTACTTC.

This clonotype was observed at least ten times. The V and J genes are TRBV28 and TRBJ1-1; 9 bases fit TRBD1. Trimming at V came to 5 bases and at J to 5 bases, leaving 9 bases not matched to a gene. This CDR3 has 15 residues. Germline CDR1 and CDR2: MDHEN and SYDVKM. This CDR3 reads CASSVGQGFRTEAFF. The CDR3 coding sequence is TGTGCCAGCAGTGTGGGACAGGGTTTTAGAACTGAAGCTTTCTTT.

This clonotype was observed at least ten times. The V gene is TRBV27, the J gene TRBJ2-2; D uncertain. The V end was cut by 5 bases, the J end by 6 bases, with 10 bases between. CDR1 is MNHEY and CDR2 is SMNVEV in the germline V gene (reference sequence). This CDR3 has 13 amino acids. CDR3 DNA sequence: TGTGCCAGCAGTGCCCTTCTACCCGGGGAGCTGTTTTTT. Its protein is CASSALLPGELFF.

This clonotype was found many times. This sequence joins TRBV20-1 and TRBJ2-1, with 8 bases identical to TRBD2. With 5 bases clipped from V and 3 bases from J, the junction kept 6 bases outside the gene matches. This CDR3 is built from 14 residues. Germline assignment: CDR1 DFQATT and CDR2 SNEGSKA (reference sequence). This chain's CDR3 is CSARTSGHYNEQFF. Written as DNA, the CDR3 is TGCAGTGCTCGTACTAGCGGACACTACAATGAGCAGTTCTTC.

A few counts support this clonotype. V usage is TRBV5-8 and J usage is TRBJ2-1; unclear D gene. CDR1 and CDR2 from the germline V gene are SGHTS and YDEGEE. V was trimmed by 5 bases and J by 0 bases, leaving 15 bases between them. The CDR3 runs to 16 residues. The CDR3, as DNA: TGTGCCAGCAGTCGCAGACACAAGAGCTCCTACAATGAGCAGTTCTTC. Protein sequence: CASSRRHKSSYNEQFF.

This clonotype has only a few counts. The CDR3 sequence: CAVAKDREGYGYTF. The CDR3 DNA follows: TGTGCCGTCGCCAAAGACAGGGAGGGGTATGGCTACACCTTC. This sequence joins TRBV10-3 and TRBJ1-2, with TRBD1 matching over 7 bases. The CDR3 runs 14 residues. V lost 11 bases and J lost 5; bases outside the gene matches: 14. Germline CDR1 ENHRY, CDR2 SYGVKD.